This passage covers 26 T cell receptor beta chains from one sample sequenced in a study of a mutant IDH1 vaccine in newly diagnosed glioma. Indicated time point: week 47, end of study. With topical imiquimod, each dose of the vaccine consisted of 300 ug of mutant IDH1 20-mer peptide. The table came from immunoSEQ multiplex PCR; TCRdb's copy has only in-frame clones and leaves some out. The repertoire holds around 54,000 clones, with about four fifths as singletons. Their antigens remain unidentified. The sample in question was PBMCs, obtained from a glioma patient whose treatment included an IDH1 peptide vaccine. The receptors were gathered from a woman between 45 and 60 years old with glioma.

V usage is TRBV28 and J usage is TRBJ2-7; D assignment may be TRBD1 or TRBD2 (5 bases each). The V end was cut by 3 bases, the J end by 3 bases, with 12 bases between. Germline V gene lookup returns CDR1 MDHEN and CDR2 SYDVKM. The CDR3 has 14 residues. CDR3 sequence (DNA): TGTGCCAGCAGTTTCCCTGGGGACCTCTACGAGCAGTACTTC. Protein product: CASSFPGDLYEQYF.

The chain is built from TRBV2 and TRBJ1-4; D is unclear. Between the trimmed V and J ends, which lost 8 bases and 6 bases, there was a span of 22 bases. CDR1 SNHLY and CDR2 FYNNEI come from the germline V gene. The CDR3 runs 16 residues. CDR3 sequence reads: CASEEPLGYGDEKLFF. The CDR3 coding sequence is TGTGCCAGCGAGGAACCTCTGGGCTACGGCGATGAAAAACTGTTTTTT.

The chain carries TRBV15 and TRBJ2-3; tentatively, D is TRBD2 (6 bases). Trimming stripped 1 base from V and 1 base from J, with 15 bases between. In germline, CDR1 is LNHNV, CDR2 YYDKDF (reference sequence). The CDR3 is 17 amino acids. In DNA form, the CDR3 reads TGTGCCACCAGCAGAGGGAATAGGGCTAGCGGCACAGATACGCAGTATTTT. Translated, it gives CATSRGNRASGTDTQYF.

This chain connects TRBV6-5 to TRBJ1-2; 10 positions match TRBD1. Germline lookup yields CDR1 MNHEY and CDR2 SVGAGI. V shed 5 bases, J shed 4 bases, and the junction held 4 bases outside the gene matches. The CDR3 spans 14 residues. The CDR3 DNA is TGTGCCAGCAGTCCCGACAGGGGGCCCTATGGCTACACCTTC. Amino acids: CASSPDRGPYGYTF.

This clone turned up a few times. V usage is TRBV2 and J usage is TRBJ1-6; D unclear. Germline CDR1 SNHLY, CDR2 FYNNEI. V was shortened by 7 bases and J by 6 bases, with 10 bases between the two germline ends. The CDR3 covers 13 residues. CDR3 residues: CASTGLTNSPLHF. The CDR3 nucleotides are TGTGCCAGCACCGGACTTACTAATTCACCCCTCCACTTT.

This chain uses TRBV9 with TRBJ2-7; D is perhaps TRBD1 (6 bases). The CDR3 runs to 14 residues. V lost 3 bases and J lost 4, with 14 bases in between. Germline-derived CDR1 and CDR2 are SGDLS and YYNGEE. The CDR3 reads CASSEGEIQYEQYF. CDR3 nucleotides: TGTGCCAGCAGCGAGGGGGAGATACAGTACGAGCAGTACTTC.

The CDR3 is CASSQSVGPGLRSYNEQFF. The CDR3, as DNA: TGTGCCAGCAGCCAAAGCGTTGGTCCAGGGCTTCGATCCTACAATGAGCAGTTCTTC. This rearrangement joins TRBV2 to TRBJ2-1; tentative D call: TRBD1 (5 bases). V was shortened by 6 bases and J by 1 base, with 25 bases between the two germline ends. The CDR3 contains 19 residues. Germline values: CDR1 SNHLY, CDR2 FYNNEI.

This chain links TRBV5-6 with TRBJ2-7; 10 bases agree with TRBD2. The CDR3 spans 15 residues. The germline V gene encodes CDR1 SGHDT and CDR2 YYEEEE. Trimming at V came to 3 bases and at J to 0 bases, leaving 3 bases not matched to a gene. This CDR3 reads CASSSLAGSSYEQYF. CDR3 in DNA: TGTGCCAGCAGCTCACTAGCGGGAAGCTCCTACGAGCAGTACTTC.

This clone was picked up one time. The rearrangement joins TRBV27 to TRBJ2-5; D might be TRBD2 (5 bases). The ends were cut back, 6 bases at V and 4 bases at J, with 12 bases in the middle. Germline V CDR1 and CDR2: MNHEY, SMNVEV (reference sequence). This CDR3 is 13 amino acids long. In DNA, the CDR3 is TGTGCCAGCAGACGTATAGCGTCAGAGACCCAGTACTTC. Translating it yields CASRRIASETQYF.

The chain links TRBV27 to TRBJ1-6; D is perhaps TRBD1 (5 bases). The CDR3 covers 15 residues. Trimming removed 5 bases from V and 10 bases from J, with 18 bases in between. Per germline, CDR1 MNHEY and CDR2 SMNVEV (reference sequence). CDR3 residues: CASSDTANGGSPLHF. The CDR3 DNA sequence: TGTGCCAGCAGTGACACGGCGAATGGGGGGTCACCCCTCCACTTT.

The chain has TRBV27 and TRBJ2-3, with 7 positions matching TRBD2. The germline V gene encodes CDR1 MNHEY and CDR2 SMNVEV (reference sequence). The CDR3 length is 16 residues. J lost 3 bases, V lost 4 bases, and 10 bases had no gene match. CDR3 in amino acids: CASSSPGREVTDTQYF. In nucleotides, the CDR3 is TGTGCCAGCAGTTCTCCAGGGAGGGAAGTTACAGATACGCAGTATTTT.

The chain links TRBV7-8 to TRBJ1-1; maybe TRBD1 (5 bases). The CDR3 is made up of 14 amino acids. Per germline, CDR1 SGHVS and CDR2 FQNEAQ. Trimming took 5 bases from V and 2 from J, leaving 12 bases between them. The CDR3 region is CASSGPGGNTEAFF. The CDR3 nucleotides read TGTGCCAGCAGCGGCCCCGGGGGAAACACTGAAGCTTTCTTT. Based on the CDR3 plus reference TRBV7-8 and TRBJ1-1, the full variable domain is GAGVSQSPRYKVAKRGQDVALRCDPISGHVSLFWYQQALGQGPEFLTYFQNEAQLDKSGLPSDRFFAERPEGSVSTLKIQRTQQEDSAVYLCASSGPGGNTEAFFGQGTRLTVV.

The chain uses TRBV19 and TRBJ1-2; D might be TRBD1 (5 bases). This CDR3 spans 17 amino acids. Looked up from germline, CDR1 is LNHDA and CDR2 is SQIVND (reference sequence). Trimming took off 3 bases at V and 1 base at J, with 18 bases between the two ends. The CDR3 here is CASSITRQPTLNYGYTF. In DNA, the CDR3 is TGTGCCAGTAGTATCACGAGACAGCCAACTCTTAACTATGGCTACACCTTC.

The V and J genes are TRBV5-1 and TRBJ2-5; D may be TRBD2 (5 bases). This CDR3 region has 14 residues. CDR1 is SGHRS, CDR2 YFSETQ, per germline. The V gene lost 4 bases and the J gene lost 3 bases, with 13 bases spanning the gap. This CDR3 is CASSGGREEETQYF. DNA for the CDR3: TGCGCCAGCAGCGGTGGGAGAGAGGAAGAGACCCAGTACTTC.

The V and J genes are TRBV4-3 and TRBJ2-3; unclear D gene. CDR3 length equals 13 residues. V was clipped by 0 bases and J by 7 bases, with 8 bases between them. Germline-derived CDR1 and CDR2 are LGHNA and YSLEER. The CDR3 here is CASSQEGANTQYF. CDR3 in DNA: TGCGCCAGCAGCCAAGAAGGCGCGAATACGCAGTATTTT.

This clone has a single count. V and J are TRBV5-4 and TRBJ2-3; D ambiguous. Germline V CDR1 and CDR2: SGHNT, YYREEE (reference sequence). Trimming took 5 bases from V and 3 from J, leaving 10 bases between them. This CDR3 has 13 amino acids. The CDR3 loop is CASSPIVTDTQYF. In DNA form, the CDR3 reads TGTGCCAGCAGTCCTATAGTGACAGATACGCAGTATTTT.

The chain is built from TRBV27 and TRBJ2-2; D gene ambiguous. The CDR3 has 15 residues. V lost 5 bases, J lost 7 bases, and 17 bases lay in between. Germline CDR1 MNHEY, CDR2 SMNVEV (reference sequence). In DNA form, the CDR3 reads TGTGCCAGCAGTCCGAGTTGGATCCGTCTCGGGGAGCTGTTTTTT. Encoded protein: CASSPSWIRLGELFF.

The V call is TRBV7-2, the J call TRBJ1-1, with D perhaps TRBD1 (5 bases). Germline V gene data show CDR1 as SGHTA and CDR2 as FQGNSA. This CDR3 spans 15 amino acids. V was pared by 0 bases and J by 5 bases, with 13 bases between. The CDR3 bases are TGTGCCAGCAGCTTAGCGATCCAGGGTAAGACTGAAGCTTTCTTT. As protein: CASSLAIQGKTEAFF.

The V gene is TRBV14, the J gene TRBJ1-2, with no clear D. Between the trimmed V and J ends, which lost 6 bases and 1 base, there was a span of 6 bases. Per germline, CDR1 SGHDN and CDR2 FVKESK. The CDR3 spans 12 residues. The DNA for the CDR3 is TGTGCCAGCAGAGGCGGTAACTATGGCTACACCTTC. This encodes CASRGGNYGYTF.

This chain links TRBV15 with TRBJ2-3, with 15 bases matching TRBD2. The V gene end was trimmed by 0 bases and the J gene end by 3 bases; junction bases not matched to a gene: 7. CDR1 and CDR2 (germline): LNHNV, YYDKDF (reference sequence). The length of the CDR3 is 19 residues. CDR3: CATSRENGLAGGQTDTQYF. For the CDR3, the DNA is TGTGCCACCAGCAGAGAAAATGGACTAGCGGGGGGGCAAACAGATACGCAGTATTTT.

V usage is TRBV9 and J usage is TRBJ1-5; no clear D. The CDR3 is 15 amino acids. Per germline, CDR1 SGDLS and CDR2 YYNGEE. The V gene lost 0 bases and the J gene lost 1 base, with 8 bases spanning the gap. The CDR3 spells CASSVEGRSNQPQHF. The DNA for the CDR3 is TGTGCCAGCAGCGTAGAAGGGAGGAGCAATCAGCCCCAGCATTTT.

The genes are TRBV27 and TRBJ2-3, with 7 bases fitting TRBD2. The CDR3 contains 14 residues. Germline trimming cut 3 bases from V and 4 bases from J; bases unmatched to any gene: 4. Germline CDR1 reads MNHEY; CDR2 reads SMNVEV (reference sequence). The DNA of the CDR3 is TGTGCCAGCAGTTTGATGGGGAGGGCAGATACGCAGTATTTT. The encoded protein is CASSLMGRADTQYF.

V usage is TRBV7-6 and J usage is TRBJ1-4, with 10 bases matching TRBD1. Germline trimming cut 1 base from V and 7 bases from J; bases unmatched to any gene: 9. The CDR3 spans 17 residues. Germline CDR1 is SGHVS and CDR2 is FNYEAQ. The DNA for the CDR3 is TGTGCCAGCAGCTTAGGCCCCATAGGACAGGGGGGTGAAAAACTGTTTTTT. Translated: CASSLGPIGQGGEKLFF.

The V call is TRBV6-1, the J call TRBJ2-1; TRBD1 agrees at 7 bases. Germline lookup yields CDR1 MNHNS and CDR2 SASEGT. The CDR3 covers 15 residues. The J segment lost 1 base and the V segment lost 0 bases, leaving 0 bases of the junction unmatched. In DNA form, the CDR3 reads TGTGCCAGCAGTGAAGCACAGGGGTCCTACAATGAGCAGTTCTTC. This sequence encodes CASSEAQGSYNEQFF.

For this clone: A junction end diverges from the germline sequence, so it may reflect a read error. The rearrangement links TRBV19 to TRBJ1-2; D is undetermined. Per germline, CDR1 LNHDA and CDR2 SQIVND (reference sequence). The CDR3 totals 14 residues. CDR3 region: CASSPATTNSGYTF. CDR3 nucleotides: TGTGCCAGTAGTCCGGCTACGACTAACTCTGGCTACACCTTC.

The genes are TRBV2 and TRBJ2-5; the match to TRBD2 covers 11 bases. J lost 5 bases, V lost 6 bases, and 8 bases had no gene match. The CDR3 is 15 amino acids. In germline, CDR1 is SNHLY, CDR2 FYNNEI. The CDR3 DNA sequence: TGTGCCAGCAGGGCTAGCGGGGGGCCCGGGGAGACCCAGTACTTC. Encoded protein: CASRASGGPGETQYF.